The T cell receptor beta chain described here comes from a study of cytomegalovirus exposure and HLA in healthy donors. About this clone: What it recognizes is unknown.

Unmatched junction bases numbered 4, after V lost 6 bases and J lost 1 base. The V gene's germline CDR1 is SEHNR and CDR2 FQNEAQ (reference sequence). The CDR3 totals 14 residues. Overall study findings and caveats: For TCR beta chains, V- and J-gene trimming was later linked to a missense DCLRE1C variant. Apart from CMV serostatus, no immune exposure information was available.

Each donor was healthy, and each was a bone marrow donor. Likely unrecorded immune exposures existed in these nominally healthy donors. Primers for the PCR totalled 60 Vbeta and 13 Jbeta. TCRdb's copy holds only in-frame clones and misses some; the assay was immunoSEQ multiplex PCR. The sample includes 100,000 or so clones, 77% of them seen just once. The sequence was collected from a man in his forties or fifties in good health and CMV-seropositive. The V and J genes are TRBV7-9 and TRBJ2-7; 9 nucleotides line up with TRBD2. Sequencing used PBMCs. The CDR3 DNA follows: TGTGCCAGCAGGTCTAGCGGGAAATCCTACGAGCAGTACTTC. It encodes CASRSSGKSYEQYF.